Below are 15 T cell receptor beta chains sequenced from a single sample in a study of blood T cell repertoires in COVID-19. Repertoires were generated with immunoSEQ multiplex PCR, while TCRdb's copy carries only in-frame clones and drops some. Of some 180,000 clones listed, roughly three quarters are singletons. The specimen sequenced was PBMCs or T cells enriched from blood (not recorded which). The receptors stem from a man between 60 and 70 years old who had been exposed to COVID-19.

The chain links TRBV10-3 to TRBJ2-3, with a possible D match to TRBD1 (6 bases). The CDR3 contains 14 residues. Trimming stripped 10 bases from V and 0 bases from J, with 14 bases between. Germline V lookup: CDR1 ENHRY, CDR2 SYGVKD. CDR3: CATGDIGSTDTQYF. CDR3 nucleotides: TGTGCCACCGGGGACATAGGGAGCACAGATACGCAGTATTTT.

The CDR3: CAWSGSNTQYF. CDR3 nucleotides: TGTGCCTGGAGTGGGAGCAATACGCAGTATTTT. The chain carries TRBV30 and TRBJ2-3; the D is unclear. Germline V lookup: CDR1 GTSNPN, CDR2 SVGIG (reference sequence). V dropped 1 base and J dropped 7 bases, with 6 bases sitting between them. The CDR3 length is 11 residues.

The rearrangement links TRBV29-1 to TRBJ2-7; 7 bases match TRBD1. CDR1 SQVTM and CDR2 ANQGSEA come from the germline V gene. CDR3 length: 11 residues. The ends lost 3 bases at V and 4 bases at J; junction bases unmatched: 0. The CDR3, as DNA: TGCAGCGTTGAGGGACAGTACGAGCAGTACTTC. Its translation: CSVEGQYEQYF.

The J gene is TRBJ1-6, the V gene TRBV3-1 (or the pseudogene TRBV3-2); TRBD1 matches 9 bases. The germline V gene has CDR1 LGHDT and CDR2 YNNKEL (reference sequence). The CDR3 is made up of 18 amino acids. The V segment lost 1 base and the J segment 0 bases; nucleotides outside the gene matches: 4. Written as DNA, the CDR3 is TGTGCCAGCAGCCAAGTGGGACAGGGTGGCTCCTATAATTCACCCCTCCACTTT. Translated, it gives CASSQVGQGGSYNSPLHF.

This clone was recorded once. The J gene is TRBJ1-1, the V gene TRBV6-5; possible D gene TRBD1, 6 bases. V was clipped by 6 bases and J by 2 bases, with 10 bases between them. The length of the CDR3 is 13 residues. Germline V gives CDR1 MNHEY, CDR2 SVGAGI. CDR3 amino acids: CASRQGKNTEAFF. CDR3 in DNA: TGTGCCAGCAGACAGGGAAAAAACACTGAAGCTTTCTTT.

The chain carries TRBV29-1 and TRBJ1-5; 9 bases map to TRBD1. The V segment lost 4 bases and the J segment 5 bases; nucleotides outside the gene matches: 6. The CDR3 spans 14 residues. CDR1 is SQVTM, CDR2 ANQGSEA, per germline. In nucleotides, the CDR3 is TGCAGCGTTGTTGGGACAGGGAGAGATCAGCCCCAGCATTTT. Protein: CSVVGTGRDQPQHF.

This chain links TRBV5-1 with TRBJ2-1; tentatively, D is TRBD2 (6 bases). Germline V lookup: CDR1 SGHRS, CDR2 YFSETQ. This CDR3 has 12 residues. V lost 4 bases, J lost 9 bases, and 11 bases lay in between. The chain's CDR3 is CASSPMGGEQFF. DNA of the CDR3: TGCGCCAGCAGCCCCATGGGGGGTGAGCAGTTCTTC. The complete variable domain, with remaining parts taken from reference TRBV5-1 and TRBJ2-1, reads KAGVTQTPRYLIKTRGQQVTLSCSPISGHRSVSWYQQTPGQGLQFLFEYFSETQRNKGNFPGRFSGRQFSNSRSEMNVSTLELGDSALYLCASSPMGGEQFFGPGTRLTVL.

V gene TRBV7-8 combines with J gene TRBJ1-2, with a weak D call TRBD1 (6 bases). V dropped 1 base and J dropped 8 bases, with 11 bases sitting between them. Germline V gives CDR1 SGHVS, CDR2 FQNEAQ. The CDR3 covers 13 residues. The chain's CDR3 is CASSLVEGVGYTF. CDR3 DNA sequence: TGTGCCAGCAGCTTAGTAGAGGGGGTAGGCTACACCTTC. The complete variable domain, with remaining parts taken from reference TRBV7-8 and TRBJ1-2, reads GAGVSQSPRYKVAKRGQDVALRCDPISGHVSLFWYQQALGQGPEFLTYFQNEAQLDKSGLPSDRFFAERPEGSVSTLKIQRTQQEDSAVYLCASSLVEGVGYTFGSGTRLTVV.

This rearrangement joins TRBV5-4 to TRBJ1-6, with 8 bases matching TRBD1. The germline gives CDR1 SGHNT, CDR2 YYREEE (reference sequence). After removal of 5 bases from V and 4 bases from J, the junction contained 8 bases not matched to a gene. The length of the CDR3 is 16 residues. The CDR3 bases are TGTGCCAGCAGTTCTCAGGGGGCGAGGTATAATTCACCCCTCCACTTT. Its translation is CASSSQGARYNSPLHF.

The chain couples TRBV7-3 to TRBJ2-5, with TRBD1 matching over 7 bases. CDR3 length: 14 residues. Trimming took 8 bases from V and 2 from J; bases not matched to a gene: 8. CDR1 and CDR2 (germline): SGHTA, FQGTGA. The CDR3 here is CASAAGGNQETQYF. The CDR3 DNA reads as TGTGCCAGCGCGGCAGGGGGAAATCAAGAGACCCAGTACTTC.

The chain combines TRBV11-3 with TRBJ1-3, with D tentatively TRBD1 (6 bases). The length of the CDR3 is 16 residues. CDR1 and CDR2 from the germline V gene are SGHNT and YENEEA. V gave up 5 bases and J gave up 0 bases, with 14 bases separating them. The DNA for the CDR3 is TGTGCCAGCAGCCCCAGGGGAACACGCTCTGGAAACACCATATATTTT. Translation gives CASSPRGTRSGNTIYF.

The V call is TRBV27, the J call TRBJ1-1; D remains unclear. CDR3 length: 14 residues. CDR1 and CDR2 (germline): MNHEY, SMNVEV (reference sequence). Trimming cost V 6 bases and J 2 bases, with 13 bases left between them. The CDR3 bases are TGTGCCAGCAGCCGCGCGGCAGCTAACACTGAAGCTTTCTTT. It encodes CASSRAAANTEAFF.

The rearrangement uses TRBV2 and TRBJ1-3; 7 bases line up with TRBD1. Per germline, CDR1 SNHLY and CDR2 FYNNEI. The length of the CDR3 is 17 residues. Trimming at V came to 6 bases and at J to 0 bases, leaving 11 bases not matched to a gene. CDR3 nucleotides: TGTGCCAGCAGAGACCGACAGGGCCTCCTCTCTGGAAACACCATATATTTT. It encodes CASRDRQGLLSGNTIYF.

The chain uses TRBV30 and TRBJ2-2, with 10 bases fitting TRBD2. This CDR3 has 16 residues. With V trimmed by 3 bases and J by 5 bases, 9 bases remained unmatched. Germline CDR1 and CDR2: GTSNPN and SVGIG (reference sequence). This CDR3 is CAWSSLAGLGTGELFF. CDR3 DNA sequence: TGTGCCTGGAGCTCACTAGCGGGATTGGGAACCGGGGAGCTGTTTTTT.

The CDR3 sequence: CSVASGGNYEQYF. DNA of the CDR3: TGCAGCGTGGCTTCGGGGGGCAACTACGAGCAGTACTTC. The chain combines TRBV29-1 with TRBJ2-7; tentatively, D is TRBD2 (7 bases). Germline CDR1 SQVTM, CDR2 ANQGSEA. V lost 6 bases to trimming and J lost 3 bases, with 15 bases between them. The CDR3 is 13 amino acids.